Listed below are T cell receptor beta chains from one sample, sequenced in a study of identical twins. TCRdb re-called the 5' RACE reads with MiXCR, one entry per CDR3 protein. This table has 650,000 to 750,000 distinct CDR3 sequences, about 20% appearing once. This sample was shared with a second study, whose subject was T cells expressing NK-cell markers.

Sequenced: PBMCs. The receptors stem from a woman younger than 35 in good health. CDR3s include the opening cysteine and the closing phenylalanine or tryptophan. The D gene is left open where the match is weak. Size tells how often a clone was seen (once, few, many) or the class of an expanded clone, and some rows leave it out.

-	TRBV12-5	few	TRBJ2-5	CASGWQGKTQYF	TGTGCTAGTGGTTGGCAGGGAAAGACCCAGTACTTC
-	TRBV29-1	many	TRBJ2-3	CSVAPGWTTDTQYF	TGCAGCGTTGCCCCAGGGTGGACCACAGATACGCAGTATTTT
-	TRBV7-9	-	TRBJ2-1	CASSLTAGDYNEQFF	TGTGCCAGCAGCTTAACGGCAGGAGATTACAATGAGCAGTTCTTC
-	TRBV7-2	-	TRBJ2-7	CASSFFGISYEQYF	TGTGCCAGCAGCTTCTTTGGGATTTCCTACGAGCAGTACTTC
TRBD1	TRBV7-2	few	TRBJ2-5	CASRIDRAETQYF	TGTGCCAGCAGGATCGACAGGGCAGAGACCCAGTACTTC
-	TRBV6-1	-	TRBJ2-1	CASSAGYLYNEQFF	TGTGCCAGCAGTGCGGGGTACCTATACAATGAGCAGTTCTTC
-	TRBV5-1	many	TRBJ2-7	CASSFSTYEQYF	TGCGCCAGCAGCTTCAGTACCTACGAGCAGTACTTC
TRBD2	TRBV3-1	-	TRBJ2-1	CASSFSGIGYDEQFF	TGTGCCAGCAGCTTTAGCGGGATCGGATACGATGAGCAGTTCTTC
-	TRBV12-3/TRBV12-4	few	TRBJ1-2	CASLYGNYGYTF	TGTGCCAGTCTGTACGGCAACTATGGCTACACCTTC
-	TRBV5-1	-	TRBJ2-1	CASSSHGGGQDNEQFF	TGCGCCAGCAGCTCCCATGGGGGGGGCCAGGACAATGAGCAGTTCTTC
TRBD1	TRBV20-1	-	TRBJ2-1	CSARRGTGTNEQFF	TGCAGTGCTAGACGCGGGACAGGGACGAATGAGCAGTTCTTC
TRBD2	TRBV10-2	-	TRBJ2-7	CASSENGLAGVEQYF	TGCGCCAGCAGTGAGAACGGTTTAGCGGGAGTCGAGCAGTACTTC
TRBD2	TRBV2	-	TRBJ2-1	CASGSPAGGSYEQFF	TGTGCCAGCGGCAGTCCAGCGGGAGGCTCGTATGAGCAGTTCTTC
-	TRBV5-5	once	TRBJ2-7	CASSSGHLCEQYF	TGTGCCAGCAGCTCGGGGCACCTGTGCGAGCAGTACTTC
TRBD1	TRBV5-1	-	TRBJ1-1	CASYRGQGKNTEAFF	TGCGCCAGCTACAGGGGGCAGGGGAAGAACACTGAAGCTTTCTTT
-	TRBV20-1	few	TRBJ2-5	CSARETGTQETQYF	TGCAGTGCTAGAGAGACAGGTACCCAAGAGACCCAGTACTTC
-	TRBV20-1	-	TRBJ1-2	CSAPAGGRDYGYTF	TGCAGTGCTCCAGCCGGGGGTCGTGATTATGGCTACACCTTC
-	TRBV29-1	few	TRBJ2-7	CSVALGSDRREYF	-
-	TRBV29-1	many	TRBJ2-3	CSVGPGWATDTQYF	TGCAGCGTAGGGCCCGGGTGGGCCACAGATACGCAGTATTTT
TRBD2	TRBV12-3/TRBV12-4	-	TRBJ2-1	CASTPGLVYNEQFF	TGTGCCAGCACCCCGGGACTAGTTTACAATGAGCAGTTCTTC
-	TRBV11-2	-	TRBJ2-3	CASSLAPSTDTQYF	TGTGCCAGCAGCTTAGCCCCCTCGACAGATACGCAGTATTTT
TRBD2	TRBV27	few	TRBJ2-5	CASSLTSGMETQYF	TGTGCCAGCAGTTTGACTAGCGGGATGGAGACCCAGTACTTC
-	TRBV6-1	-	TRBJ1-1	CASTLEGPNTEAFF	TGTGCCAGCACCCTCGAGGGGCCGAACACTGAAGCTTTCTTT
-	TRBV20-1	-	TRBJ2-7	CSASRPGENIYEQYF	TGCAGTGCTAGTCGCCCTGGGGAGAACATCTACGAGCAGTACTTC
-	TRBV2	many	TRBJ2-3	CASSLAFTDTQYF	TGTGCCAGCAGCCTAGCGTTCACAGATACGCAGTATTTT
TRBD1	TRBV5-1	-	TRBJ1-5	CASSAGGNDQPQHF	TGCGCCAGCAGCGCAGGGGGGAATGATCAGCCCCAGCATTTT
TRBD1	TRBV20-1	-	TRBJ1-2	CSAVQGVRGYTF	TGCAGTGCTGTACAGGGGGTAAGGGGCTACACCTTC
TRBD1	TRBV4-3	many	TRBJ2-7	CASSHTGARGEQYF	TGCGCCAGCAGCCACACCGGGGCCAGGGGGGAGCAGTACTTC
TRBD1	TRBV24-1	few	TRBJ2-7	CATRKRGREQYF	TGTGCCACCAGGAAGAGGGGGCGGGAGCAGTACTTC
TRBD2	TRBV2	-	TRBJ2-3	CASSDVAGEDTQYF	TGTGCCAGCAGTGATGTAGCGGGAGAGGATACGCAGTATTTT
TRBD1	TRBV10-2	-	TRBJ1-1	CASLFYRGFDTEAFF	TGCGCCAGCCTTTTTTACAGGGGCTTCGACACTGAAGCTTTCTTT
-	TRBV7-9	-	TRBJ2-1	CASRKKSGHRSYNEQFF	TGTGCCAGCAGGAAAAAGTCGGGACACCGCTCCTACAATGAGCAGTTCTTC
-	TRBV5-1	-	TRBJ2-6	CASSPLGPLSGANVLTF	TGCGCCAGCAGTCCCCTAGGACCCCTCTCTGGGGCCAACGTCCTGACTTTC
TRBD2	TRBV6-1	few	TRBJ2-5	CASSHRASGRSETQYF	TGTGCCAGCAGCCACCGGGCTAGCGGGAGGTCAGAGACCCAGTACTTC
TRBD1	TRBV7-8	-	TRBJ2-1	CASSPTLGQGYNEQFF	TGTGCCAGCAGCCCCACCCTCGGACAGGGGTACAATGAGCAGTTCTTC
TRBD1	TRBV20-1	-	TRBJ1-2	CSARDRKKGQHGYTF	TGCAGTGCTAGAGATCGCAAAAAGGGACAGCATGGCTACACCTTC
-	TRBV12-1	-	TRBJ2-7	CASSTTSGLASEQYF	TGTGCCAGCAGCACGACTAGCGGGTTGGCCTCCGAGCAGTACTTC
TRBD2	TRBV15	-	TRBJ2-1	CATSITTSGGAYEQFF	TGTGCCACCAGCATTACTACTAGCGGGGGGGCCTATGAGCAGTTCTTC
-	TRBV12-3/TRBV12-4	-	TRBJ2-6	CASSPAVISGANVLTF	TGTGCCAGCAGCCCCGCGGTTATCTCTGGGGCCAACGTCCTGACTTTC
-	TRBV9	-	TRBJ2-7	CASSVDVGSSYEQYF	TGTGCCAGCAGCGTAGATGTGGGTAGCTCCTACGAGCAGTACTTC
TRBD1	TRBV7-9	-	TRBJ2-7	CASSLVTGGTYEQYF	TGTGCCAGCAGCTTAGTGACAGGGGGGACCTACGAGCAGTACTTC
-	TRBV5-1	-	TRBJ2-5	CASSLADGVGETQYF	TGCGCCAGCAGCTTGGCCGACGGGGTCGGGGAGACCCAGTACTTC
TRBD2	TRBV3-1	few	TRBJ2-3	CASSLTEGGHRTSTDTQYF	TGTGCCAGCAGCCTCACAGAGGGAGGGCATAGAACAAGCACAGATACGCAGTATTTT
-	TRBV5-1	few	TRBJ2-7	CASSLAGAGRSSYEQYF	TGCGCCAGCAGCTTGGCCGGTGCCGGACGGAGCTCCTACGAGCAGTACTTC
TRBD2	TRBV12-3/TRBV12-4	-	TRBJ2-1	CASSLSGGPRYNEQFF	TGTGCCAGCAGTTTAAGCGGGGGCCCCCGGTATAATGAGCAGTTCTTC
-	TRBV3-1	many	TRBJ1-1	CASSQGLVGTEAFF	TGTGCCAGCAGCCAAGGGCTGGTGGGCACTGAAGCTTTCTTT
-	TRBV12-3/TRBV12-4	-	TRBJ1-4	CASSFMEKLFF	TGTGCCAGCAGTTTCATGGAAAAACTGTTTTTT
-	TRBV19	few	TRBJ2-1	CATQGTYSYNEQFF	TGTGCCACCCAGGGGACTTACTCCTACAATGAGCAGTTCTTC
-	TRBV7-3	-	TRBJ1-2	CASSKQVLTYGYTF	TGTGCCAGCAGCAAACAGGTGCTTACTTATGGCTACACCTTC
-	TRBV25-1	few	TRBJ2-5	CASSEYVQGRETQYF	TGTGCCAGCAGTGAATATGTCCAGGGAAGAGAGACCCAGTACTTC
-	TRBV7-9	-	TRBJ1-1	CASSLQLGGFGNTEAFF	TGTGCCAGCAGCTTACAATTAGGGGGGTTCGGGAACACTGAAGCTTTCTTT
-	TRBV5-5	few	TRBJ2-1	CASRIGRASYNEQFF	TGTGCCAGCAGGATAGGGCGGGCCTCCTACAATGAGCAGTTCTTC
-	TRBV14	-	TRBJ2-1	CASSPAPTGDSKYNEQFF	TGTGCCAGCAGCCCCGCTCCCACGGGAGACTCCAAATACAATGAGCAGTTCTTC
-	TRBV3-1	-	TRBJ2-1	CASSHWRTDNRPNYNEQFF	TGTGCCAGCAGCCATTGGAGGACAGACAACAGACCAAACTACAATGAGCAGTTCTTC
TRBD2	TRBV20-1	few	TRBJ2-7	CSASPVAGGMYEQYF	TGCAGTGCTAGTCCTGTAGCGGGAGGGATGTACGAGCAGTACTTC
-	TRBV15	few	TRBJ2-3	CATSRVKNWDTQYF	TGTGCCACCAGCAGAGTGAAGAATTGGGATACGCAGTATTTT
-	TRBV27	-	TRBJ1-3	CASSFLPLEDSGNTIYF	TGTGCCAGCAGTTTTCTCCCCCTGGAGGACTCTGGAAACACCATATATTTT
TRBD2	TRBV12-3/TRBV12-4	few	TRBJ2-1	CASSLSAGVHNEQFF	TGTGCCAGCAGTTTATCGGCGGGAGTCCACAATGAGCAGTTCTTC